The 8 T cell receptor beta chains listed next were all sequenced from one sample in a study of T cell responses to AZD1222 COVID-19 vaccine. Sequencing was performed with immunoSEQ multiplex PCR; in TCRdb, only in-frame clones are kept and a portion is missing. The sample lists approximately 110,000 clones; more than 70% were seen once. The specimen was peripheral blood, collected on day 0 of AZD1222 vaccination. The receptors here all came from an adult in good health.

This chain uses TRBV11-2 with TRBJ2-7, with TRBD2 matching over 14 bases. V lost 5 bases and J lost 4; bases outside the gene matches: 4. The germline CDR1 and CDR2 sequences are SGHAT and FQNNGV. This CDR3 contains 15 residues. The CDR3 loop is CASSQGLAGDYEQYF. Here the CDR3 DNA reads TGTGCCAGCAGCCAGGGACTAGCGGGAGATTACGAGCAGTACTTC.

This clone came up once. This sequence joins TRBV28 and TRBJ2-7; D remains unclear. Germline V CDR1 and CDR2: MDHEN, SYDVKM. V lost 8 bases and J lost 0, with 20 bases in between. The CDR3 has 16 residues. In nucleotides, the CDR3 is TGTGCCAGCCGTACCCTAATCTGGACGGACTCCTACGAGCAGTACTTC. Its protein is CASRTLIWTDSYEQYF. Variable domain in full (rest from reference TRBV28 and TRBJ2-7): DVKVTQSSRYLVKRTGEKVFLECVQDMDHENMFWYRQDPGLGLRLIYFSYDVKMKEKGDIPEGYSVSREKKERFSLILESASTNQTSMYLCASRTLIWTDSYEQYFGPGTRLTVT.

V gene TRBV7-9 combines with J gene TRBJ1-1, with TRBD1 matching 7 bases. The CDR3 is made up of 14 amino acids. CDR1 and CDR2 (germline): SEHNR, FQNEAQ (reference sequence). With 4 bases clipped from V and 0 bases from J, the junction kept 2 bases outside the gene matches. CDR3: CASSSGTVNTEAFF. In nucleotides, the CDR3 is TGTGCCAGCAGCTCCGGGACAGTGAACACTGAAGCTTTCTTT.

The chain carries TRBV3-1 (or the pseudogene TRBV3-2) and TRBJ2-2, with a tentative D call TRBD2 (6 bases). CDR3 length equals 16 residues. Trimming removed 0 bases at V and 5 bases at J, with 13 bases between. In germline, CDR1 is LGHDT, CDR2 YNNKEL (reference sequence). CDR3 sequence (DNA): TGTGCCAGCAGCCAAGATCGCGGGACGCCAACCGGGGAGCTGTTTTTT. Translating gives CASSQDRGTPTGELFF.

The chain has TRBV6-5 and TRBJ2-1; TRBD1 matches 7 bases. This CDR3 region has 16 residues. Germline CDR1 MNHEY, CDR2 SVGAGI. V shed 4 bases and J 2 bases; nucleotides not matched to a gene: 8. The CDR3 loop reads CASSFTGTDTYNEQFF. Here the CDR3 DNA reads TGTGCCAGCAGTTTCACCGGGACAGACACCTACAATGAGCAGTTCTTC.

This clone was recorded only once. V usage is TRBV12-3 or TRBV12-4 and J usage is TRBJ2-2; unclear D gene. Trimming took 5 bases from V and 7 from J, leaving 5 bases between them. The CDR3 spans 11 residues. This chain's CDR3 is CASSRLGELFF. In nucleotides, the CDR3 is TGTGCCAGCAGTCGCCTCGGGGAGCTGTTTTTT.

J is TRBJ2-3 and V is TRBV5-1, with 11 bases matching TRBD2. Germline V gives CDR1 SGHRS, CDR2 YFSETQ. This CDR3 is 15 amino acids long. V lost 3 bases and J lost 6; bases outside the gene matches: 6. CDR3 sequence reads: CASSSLAGDWDTQYF. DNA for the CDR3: TGCGCCAGCAGCTCACTAGCGGGAGATTGGGATACGCAGTATTTT.

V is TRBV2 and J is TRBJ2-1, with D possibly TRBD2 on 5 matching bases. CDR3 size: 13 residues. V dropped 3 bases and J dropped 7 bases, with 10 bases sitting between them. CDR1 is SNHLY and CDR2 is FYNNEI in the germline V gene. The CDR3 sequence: CASSDVGINEQFF. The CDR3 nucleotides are TGTGCCAGCAGTGATGTCGGGATTAATGAGCAGTTCTTC. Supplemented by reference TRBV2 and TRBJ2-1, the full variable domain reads EPEVTQTPSHQVTQMGQEVILRCVPISNHLYFYWYRQILGQKVEFLVSFYNNEISEKSEIFDDQFSVERPDGSNFTLKIRSTKLEDSAMYFCASSDVGINEQFFGPGTRLTVL.